These 22 T cell receptor beta chains were sequenced from one sample in a study of blood T cell repertoires in COVID-19. Generated by immunoSEQ multiplex PCR, the TCRdb table keeps only in-frame clones and is missing some. The top ten clones hold approximately 17% of a sample with about 95,000 clones, roughly 86% of them seen once. Input material: peripheral blood. The receptors come from a human donor in a cohort sampled during active COVID-19.

The V and J genes are TRBV7-2 and TRBJ2-1; D perhaps matches TRBD2 (5 bases). The germline V and J ends were trimmed by 3 bases and 4 bases, with 16 bases remaining between them. This CDR3 has 16 residues. CDR1 is SGHTA, CDR2 FQGNSA, per germline. CDR3 nucleotides: TGTGCCAGCAGCTTGGGAACGGGGAACACTTACAATGAGCAGTTCTTC. Amino acids: CASSLGTGNTYNEQFF.

V usage is TRBV7-9 and J usage is TRBJ1-4, with 9 bases fitting TRBD1. Losses at the gene ends were 5 bases for V and 11 bases for J; bases not matched to a gene: 3. This CDR3 region has 12 residues. Germline assignment: CDR1 SEHNR and CDR2 FQNEAQ (reference sequence). CDR3 bases: TGTGCCAGCAGCCGGGGGACAGGGAAACTGTTTTTT. Translating it yields CASSRGTGKLFF. Supplemented by reference TRBV7-9 and TRBJ1-4, the full variable domain reads DTGVSQNPRHKITKRGQNVTFRCDPISEHNRLYWYRQTLGQGPEFLTYFQNEAQLEKSRLLSDRFSAERPKGSFSTLEIQRTEQGDSAMYLCASSRGTGKLFFGSGTQLSVL.

J is TRBJ2-2 and V is TRBV10-3; D gene ambiguous. This CDR3 contains 14 residues. The germline CDR1 and CDR2 sequences are ENHRY and SYGVKD. V shed 5 bases and J shed 0 bases, with 7 bases lying between them. CDR3: CAISTNSNTGELFF. CDR3 DNA: TGTGCCATCAGTACTAACTCGAACACCGGGGAGCTGTTTTTT.

The rearrangement joins TRBV29-1 to TRBJ2-2, with TRBD2 matching 11 bases. CDR1 is SQVTM and CDR2 is ANQGSEA in the germline V gene. With 4 bases clipped from V and 2 bases from J, the junction kept 6 bases outside the gene matches. This CDR3 is 16 amino acids long. This CDR3 reads CSVGLGTSGNTGELFF. CDR3 nucleotide sequence: TGCAGCGTTGGTTTAGGGACTAGCGGTAACACCGGGGAGCTGTTTTTT.

J is TRBJ1-2 and V is TRBV6-2 or TRBV6-3; no firm D call. Germline V gives CDR1 MNHEY, CDR2 SVGEGT. The CDR3 covers 12 residues. V was shortened by 0 bases and J by 4 bases, with 3 bases between the two germline ends. CDR3 amino acids: CASSYSGYGYTF. Written as DNA, the CDR3 is TGTGCCAGCAGTTACTCCGGCTATGGCTACACCTTC.

The chain combines TRBV6-5 with TRBJ1-5, with D possibly matching TRBD1 (5 bases). In germline, CDR1 is MNHEY, CDR2 SVGAGI. Trimming removed 8 bases from V and 4 bases from J, with 15 bases in between. CDR3 length: 14 residues. As DNA, the CDR3 is TGTGCCAGCGGGAGCCGGGGGTTTAATCAGCCCCAGCATTTT. This gives the protein CASGSRGFNQPQHF.

This sequence joins TRBV9 and TRBJ2-1; D gene unclear. Germline CDR1 reads SGDLS; CDR2 reads YYNGEE. V was trimmed by 7 bases and J by 3 bases, leaving 14 bases between them. The CDR3 is 14 residues long. CDR3 in amino acids: CASGRGGDYNEQFF. The DNA of the CDR3 is TGTGCCAGCGGTCGCGGCGGAGACTACAATGAGCAGTTCTTC.

The V and J genes are TRBV3-1 (or the pseudogene TRBV3-2) and TRBJ2-7; D call uncertain. The CDR3 extends over 14 amino acids. The V and J ends lost 1 base and 3 bases respectively, with 10 bases between them. Germline V gives CDR1 LGHDT, CDR2 YNNKEL (reference sequence). DNA of the CDR3: TGTGCCAGCAGCCAAGGTCCTAGTTACTACGAGCAGTACTTC. Translation gives CASSQGPSYYEQYF.

This sequence joins TRBV2 and TRBJ1-2; TRBD1 agrees at 8 bases. The V gene end was trimmed by 5 bases and the J gene end by 8 bases; junction bases not matched to a gene: 10. The CDR3 length is 14 residues. Per the germline V gene, CDR1 is SNHLY and CDR2 is FYNNEI. The CDR3, as DNA: TGTGCCAGCAGTAGACAGGGGTTGAGGTCGGGCTACACCTTC. The encoded protein is CASSRQGLRSGYTF.

V usage is TRBV18 and J usage is TRBJ1-1, with 7 bases that match TRBD1. The length of the CDR3 is 14 residues. Germline V gene sequence: CDR1 KGHSH, CDR2 LQKENI. J was trimmed by 1 base and V by 4 bases; bases with no gene match: 3. CDR3 DNA: TGTGCCAGCTCACAGGGGGCGGGGAACACTGAAGCTTTCTTT. It specifies CASSQGAGNTEAFF.

The genes are TRBV3-1 (or the pseudogene TRBV3-2) and TRBJ2-1; tentative D call: TRBD1 (6 bases). The CDR3 runs 14 residues. The germline V gene encodes CDR1 LGHDT and CDR2 YNNKEL (reference sequence). The germline V and J ends were trimmed by 0 bases and 9 bases, with 12 bases remaining between them. CDR3 nucleotides: TGTGCCAGCAGCCAAGATGGGGCGACAGGTGAGCAGTTCTTC. Its protein is CASSQDGATGEQFF.

This chain links TRBV24-1 with TRBJ2-1, with 7 bases aligning to TRBD1. Per germline, CDR1 KGHDR and CDR2 SFDVKD. V lost 3 bases, J lost 3 bases, and 4 bases stayed unmatched. CDR3 length equals 15 residues. As DNA, the CDR3 is TGTGCCACCAGTGATCGCCGGACAGGCTACAATGAGCAGTTCTTC. It codes for CATSDRRTGYNEQFF.

The chain couples TRBV28 to TRBJ1-5, with D possibly matching TRBD1 (5 bases). This CDR3 has 14 residues. Trimming cost V 2 bases and J 2 bases, with 7 bases left between them. CDR1 MDHEN and CDR2 SYDVKM come from the germline V gene. In DNA form, the CDR3 reads TGTGCCAGCAGTTTAGGGGGGGGCAATCAGCCCCAGCATTTT. Its translation is CASSLGGGNQPQHF. The full variable domain, rest sourced from reference TRBV28 and TRBJ1-5, is DVKVTQSSRYLVKRTGEKVFLECVQDMDHENMFWYRQDPGLGLRLIYFSYDVKMKEKGDIPEGYSVSREKKERFSLILESASTNQTSMYLCASSLGGGNQPQHFGDGTRLSIL.

The genes are TRBV7-2 and TRBJ2-3, with TRBD1 matching over 7 bases. The J segment lost 1 base and the V segment lost 5 bases, leaving 3 bases of the junction unmatched. This CDR3 is 14 amino acids long. CDR1 and CDR2 from the germline V gene are SGHTA and FQGNSA. CDR3 DNA sequence: TGTGCCAGCAGCCTTACAGGGGGCACAGATACGCAGTATTTT. Its protein product is CASSLTGGTDTQYF.

The chain recombines TRBV11-1 with TRBJ2-3; D possibly corresponds to TRBD2 (6 bases). CDR1 is SGHAT and CDR2 is FQDESV in the germline V gene (reference sequence). V lost 3 bases and J 6 bases, leaving 16 bases between the germline ends. CDR3 size: 15 residues. Here the CDR3 DNA reads TGTGCCAGCAGCTTCACTAGCCACTCCAGCGATACGCAGTATTTT. It translates to CASSFTSHSSDTQYF.

The rearrangement joins TRBV12-3 or TRBV12-4 to TRBJ1-1; TRBD1 might be the D (5 bases). The CDR3 spans 12 residues. Trimming took off 5 bases at V and 6 bases at J, with 10 bases between the two ends. The CDR3 spells CASSAGGAEAFF. In DNA, the CDR3 is TGTGCCAGCAGTGCGGGGGGAGCTGAAGCTTTCTTT.

The CDR3 coding sequence is TGTGCCAGCAGCTTAGCCCAAACAGGGAGCCGGGGTGAAAAACTGTTTTTT. Protein product: CASSLAQTGSRGEKLFF. The gene calls are TRBV7-2 and TRBJ1-4; D is perhaps TRBD1 (6 bases). Germline V gene lookup returns CDR1 SGHTA and CDR2 FQGNSA. The V and J ends lost 0 bases and 7 bases respectively, with 18 bases between them. The CDR3 runs to 17 residues.

This clone was picked up a small number of times. The rearrangement uses TRBV2 and TRBJ1-2; possibly TRBD1 for D (5 bases). V gave up 3 bases and J gave up 7 bases, with 15 bases separating them. This CDR3 is built from 14 residues. The germline V gene encodes CDR1 SNHLY and CDR2 FYNNEI. CDR3 in DNA: TGTGCCAGCAGTGAGATCGAAGGGGCTGGTGGCTACACCTTC. Its protein product is CASSEIEGAGGYTF.

Notes on this clone: The junction does not match germline at one end; this may be a read error. The chain has TRBV28 and TRBJ2-3; D remains ambiguous. Germline values: CDR1 MDHEN, CDR2 SYDVKM. The CDR3 spans 14 residues. The CDR3 loop is CTSNFGQLVDTQYF. CDR3 coding DNA: TGTACCAGCAATTTTGGGCAGTTAGTAGATACGCAGTATTTT.

This sequence joins TRBV19 and TRBJ1-4, with D possibly matching TRBD1 (5 bases). This CDR3 is built from 13 residues. The V gene's germline CDR1 is LNHDA and CDR2 SQIVND (reference sequence). V was trimmed by 10 bases and J by 0 bases, leaving 9 bases between them. CDR3 DNA sequence: TGTGCCACCCAGACAGCAACTAATGAAAAACTGTTTTTT. Translating gives CATQTATNEKLFF.

This clone was seen just once. The chain is built from TRBV6-5 and TRBJ2-3; 10 bases are shared with TRBD2. J gave up 5 bases and V 7 bases, and 9 bases lay outside the gene matches. Germline CDR1 reads MNHEY; CDR2 reads SVGAGI. This CDR3 has 15 residues. Here the CDR3 DNA reads TGTGCCAGCACCGAGGGACTAGCGTCAATAGATACGCAGTATTTT. Its translation: CASTEGLASIDTQYF.

The V gene is TRBV28, the J gene TRBJ2-1, with 10 bases matching TRBD1. Germline V gene data show CDR1 as MDHEN and CDR2 as SYDVKM. Trimming removed 6 bases from V and 10 bases from J; junction bases left unmatched: 9. This CDR3 comprises 14 residues. The CDR3 coding sequence is TGTGCCAGCAGCCCGGGACAGGGGTTAAGGGAGCAGTTCTTC. As protein: CASSPGQGLREQFF. Full variable domain (remainder filled in from reference TRBV28 and TRBJ2-1): DVKVTQSSRYLVKRTGEKVFLECVQDMDHENMFWYRQDPGLGLRLIYFSYDVKMKEKGDIPEGYSVSREKKERFSLILESASTNQTSMYLCASSPGQGLREQFFGPGTRLTVL.